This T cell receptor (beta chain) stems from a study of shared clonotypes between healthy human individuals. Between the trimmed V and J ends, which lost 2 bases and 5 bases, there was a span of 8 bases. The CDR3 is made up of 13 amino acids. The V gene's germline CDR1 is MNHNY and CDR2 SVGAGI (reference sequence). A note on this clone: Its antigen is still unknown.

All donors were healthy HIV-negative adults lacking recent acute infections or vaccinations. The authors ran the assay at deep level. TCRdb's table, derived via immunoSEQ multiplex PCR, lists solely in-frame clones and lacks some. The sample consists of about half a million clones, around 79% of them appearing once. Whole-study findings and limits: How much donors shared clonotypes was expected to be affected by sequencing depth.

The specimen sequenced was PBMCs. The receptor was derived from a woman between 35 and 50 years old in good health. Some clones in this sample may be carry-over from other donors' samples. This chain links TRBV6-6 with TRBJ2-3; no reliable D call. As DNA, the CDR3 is TGTGCCAGCAGTTACACCCCGGGAGATACGCAGTATTTT. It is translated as CASSYTPGDTQYF.